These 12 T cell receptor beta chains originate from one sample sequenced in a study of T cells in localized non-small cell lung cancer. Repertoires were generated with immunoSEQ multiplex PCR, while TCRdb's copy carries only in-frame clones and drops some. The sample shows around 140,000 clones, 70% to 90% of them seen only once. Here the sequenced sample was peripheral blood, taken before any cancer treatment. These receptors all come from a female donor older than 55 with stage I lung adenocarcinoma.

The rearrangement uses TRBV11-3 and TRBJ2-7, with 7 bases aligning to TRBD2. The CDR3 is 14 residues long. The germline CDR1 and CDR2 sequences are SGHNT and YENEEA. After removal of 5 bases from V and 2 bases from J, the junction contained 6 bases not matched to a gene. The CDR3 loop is CASSPASGPYEQYF. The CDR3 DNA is TGTGCCAGCAGCCCGGCTAGCGGCCCCTACGAGCAGTACTTC. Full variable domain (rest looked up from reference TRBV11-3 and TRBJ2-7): EAGVVQSPRYKIIEKKQPVAFWCNPISGHNTLYWYLQNLGQGPELLIRYENEEAVDDSQLPKDRFSAERLKGVDSTLKIQPAELGDSAVYLCASSPASGPYEQYFGPGTRLTVT.

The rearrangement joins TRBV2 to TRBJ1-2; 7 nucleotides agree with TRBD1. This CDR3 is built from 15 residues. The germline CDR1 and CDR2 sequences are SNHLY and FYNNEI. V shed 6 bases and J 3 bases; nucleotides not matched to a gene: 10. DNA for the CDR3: TGTGCCAGCAGAGCCGGGACAGCCCCCCACTATGGCTACACCTTC. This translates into CASRAGTAPHYGYTF.

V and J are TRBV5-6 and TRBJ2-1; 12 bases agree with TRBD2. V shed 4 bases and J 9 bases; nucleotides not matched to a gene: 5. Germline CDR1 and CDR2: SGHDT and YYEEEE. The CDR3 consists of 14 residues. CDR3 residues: CASSPGLAGPEQFF. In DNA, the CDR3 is TGTGCCAGCAGCCCAGGACTAGCGGGACCTGAGCAGTTCTTC.

For the CDR3, the DNA is TGTGCCAGCAGAGGACAGTCTGAAGCTTTCTTT. Encoded protein: CASRGQSEAFF. The V gene is TRBV28, the J gene TRBJ1-1; a possible D gene is TRBD1 (6 bases). Per germline, CDR1 MDHEN and CDR2 SYDVKM. V dropped 6 bases and J dropped 6 bases, with 8 bases sitting between them. The CDR3 is 11 amino acids.

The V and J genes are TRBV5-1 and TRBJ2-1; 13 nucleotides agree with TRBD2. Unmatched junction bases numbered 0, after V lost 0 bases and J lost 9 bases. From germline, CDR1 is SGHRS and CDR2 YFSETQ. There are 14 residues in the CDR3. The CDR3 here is CASSLGTSGSEQFF. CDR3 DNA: TGCGCCAGCAGCTTGGGGACTAGCGGGAGTGAGCAGTTCTTC.

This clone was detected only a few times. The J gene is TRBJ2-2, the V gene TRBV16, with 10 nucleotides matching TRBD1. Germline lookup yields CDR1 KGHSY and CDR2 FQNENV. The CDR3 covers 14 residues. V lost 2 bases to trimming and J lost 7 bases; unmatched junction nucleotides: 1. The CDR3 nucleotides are TGTGCCAGCAGCCAAGGGACAGGGGACGGGGAGCTGTTTTTT. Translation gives CASSQGTGDGELFF.

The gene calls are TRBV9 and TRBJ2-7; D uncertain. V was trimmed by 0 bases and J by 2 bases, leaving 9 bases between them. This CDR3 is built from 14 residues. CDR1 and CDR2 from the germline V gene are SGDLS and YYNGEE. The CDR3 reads CASSVGGWAYEQYF. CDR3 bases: TGTGCCAGCAGCGTAGGGGGTTGGGCCTACGAGCAGTACTTC.

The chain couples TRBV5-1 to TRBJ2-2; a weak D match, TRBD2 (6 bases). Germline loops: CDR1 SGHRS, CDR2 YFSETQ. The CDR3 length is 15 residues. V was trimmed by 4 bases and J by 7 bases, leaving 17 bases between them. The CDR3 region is CASSPAGGDLGELFF. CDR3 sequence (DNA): TGCGCCAGCAGCCCCGCCGGGGGAGACCTCGGGGAGCTGTTTTTT.

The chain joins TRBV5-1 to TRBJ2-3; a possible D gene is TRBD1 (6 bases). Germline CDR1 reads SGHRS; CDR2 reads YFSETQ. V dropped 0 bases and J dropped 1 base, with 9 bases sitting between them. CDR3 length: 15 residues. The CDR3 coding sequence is TGCGCCAGCAGCTTGGGTCAGGGGCGCACAGATACGCAGTATTTT. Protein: CASSLGQGRTDTQYF.

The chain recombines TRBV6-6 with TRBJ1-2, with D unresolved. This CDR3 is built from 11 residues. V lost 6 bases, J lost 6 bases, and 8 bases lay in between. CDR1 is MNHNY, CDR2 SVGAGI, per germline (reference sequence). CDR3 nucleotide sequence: TGTGCCAGCAGGGGCTGGAATGGCTACACCTTC. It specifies CASRGWNGYTF.

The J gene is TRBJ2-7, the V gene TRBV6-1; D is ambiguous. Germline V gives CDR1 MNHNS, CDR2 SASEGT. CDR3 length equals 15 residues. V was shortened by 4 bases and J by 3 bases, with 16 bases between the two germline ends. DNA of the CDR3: TGTGCCAGCAGTGGCCGACAATTCTTTGGCTACGAGCAGTACTTC. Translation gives CASSGRQFFGYEQYF.

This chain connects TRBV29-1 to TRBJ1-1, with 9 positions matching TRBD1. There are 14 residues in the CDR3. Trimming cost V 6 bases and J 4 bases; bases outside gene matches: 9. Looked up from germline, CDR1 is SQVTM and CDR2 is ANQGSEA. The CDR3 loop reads CSVTRTGVGTEAFF. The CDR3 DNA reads TGCAGCGTGACTCGGACAGGGGTCGGCACTGAAGCTTTCTTT. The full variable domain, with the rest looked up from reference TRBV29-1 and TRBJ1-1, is SAVISQKPSRDICQRGTSLTIQCQVDSQVTMMFWYRQQPGQSLTLIATANQGSEATYESGFVIDKFPISRPNLTFSTLTVSNMSPEDSSIYLCSVTRTGVGTEAFFGQGTRLTVV.